The T cell receptor (beta chain) under discussion was sequenced for a study of graft-versus-host responses after intestinal transplantation. In the case of this clone: Its antigen is as yet unknown.

Per germline, CDR1 SGHRS and CDR2 YFSETQ. The CDR3 contains 13 residues. The V and J ends lost 2 bases and 1 base respectively, with 7 bases between them. Assay: immunoSEQ multiplex PCR; the TCRdb copy retains only in-frame clones and omits some. Of 75,000 to 100,000 clones listed, approximately 90% were seen once; the top ten hold around 0.17%. The rearrangement joins TRBV5-1 to TRBJ2-7, with D hard to call. Here the sequenced sample was unstimulated CD4+ T cells sorted from spleen or lymph node cells, taken before intestinal transplant. This sequence was found in a human donor who received an intestinal transplant. The CDR3 here is CASSFRSSYEQYF. CDR3 bases: TGCGCCAGCAGCTTTAGATCTTCCTACGAGCAGTACTTC.